This entry describes one T cell receptor beta chain. As yet, its antigen is unknown. This specimen belongs to a study of shared clonotypes between healthy human individuals. Several immunoSEQ 96-well plates shared each subset's DNA, each plate a replicate. Generated by immunoSEQ multiplex PCR, the TCRdb table keeps only in-frame clones and is missing some. The sample consists of about 680,000 clones, 72% of them appearing once. This CDR3 is built from 15 residues. The germline V gene encodes CDR1 SGHVS and CDR2 FQNEAQ. V lost 1 base and J 7 bases, leaving 14 bases between the germline ends. Overall study results and limits: Researchers sampled only blood; tissue repertoires likely differ.

Sequenced material: memory CD4+ T cells sorted from blood. Subset meaning: CD45RA-negative fraction. The clonotype originates from a woman in her 30s in good health. V and J are TRBV7-8 and TRBJ2-1; TRBD2 is a possible D gene (6 bases). The CDR3 sequence: CASSLVGRMTNEQFF. The CDR3 coding sequence is TGTGCCAGCAGCTTAGTTGGGAGGATGACAAATGAGCAGTTCTTC. Looking up the rest from reference TRBV7-8 and TRBJ2-1 gives the full variable domain: GAGVSQSPRYKVAKRGQDVALRCDPISGHVSLFWYQQALGQGPEFLTYFQNEAQLDKSGLPSDRFFAERPEGSVSTLKIQRTQQEDSAVYLCASSLVGRMTNEQFFGPGTRLTVL.